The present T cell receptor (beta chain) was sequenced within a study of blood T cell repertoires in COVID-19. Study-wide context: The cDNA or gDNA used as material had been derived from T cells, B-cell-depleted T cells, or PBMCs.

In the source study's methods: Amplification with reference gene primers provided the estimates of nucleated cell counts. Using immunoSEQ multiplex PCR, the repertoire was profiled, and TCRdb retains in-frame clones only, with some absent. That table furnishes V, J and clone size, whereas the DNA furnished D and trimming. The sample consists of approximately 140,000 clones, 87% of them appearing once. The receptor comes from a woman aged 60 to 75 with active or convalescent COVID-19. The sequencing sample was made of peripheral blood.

In DNA form, the CDR3 reads TGCGCCAGCAAACGATCCCCACAGGAATCGAGCTCCTATAATTCACCCCTCCACTTT. Translated: CASKRSPQESSSYNSPLHF. This chain joins TRBV5-1 and TRBJ1-6; a weak D match, TRBD1 (5 bases). The CDR3 extends over 19 amino acids. Germline V gene data show CDR1 as SGHRS and CDR2 as YFSETQ. The V end was cut by 6 bases, the J end by 0 bases, with 22 bases between. Variable domain in full (rest from reference TRBV5-1 and TRBJ1-6): KAGVTQTPRYLIKTRGQQVTLSCSPISGHRSVSWYQQTPGQGLQFLFEYFSETQRNKGNFPGRFSGRQFSNSRSEMNVSTLELGDSALYLCASKRSPQESSSYNSPLHFGNGTRLTVT.